The source of this TCR beta chain is a study of cytomegalovirus exposure and HLA in healthy donors. At the level of the study: Researchers found that approximately 80% of 398 genotyped donors fell within the Caucasian-associated ancestry cluster.

With 60 Vbeta and 13 Jbeta primers, the PCR was carried out. Data came from immunoSEQ multiplex PCR; TCRdb stores just in-frame clones and leaves some out. The sample holds roughly 150,000 clones; about 80% are singletons and the top ten take 13% to 15%. The J segment lost 3 bases and the V segment lost 3 bases, leaving 6 bases of the junction unmatched. Germline CDR1 reads SGDLS; CDR2 reads YYNGEE. This CDR3 is 14 amino acids long. J is TRBJ2-7 and V is TRBV9; 7 bases fit TRBD1. Sequencing input: PBMCs. The clonotype was recovered from a woman in her forties in good health and CMV-seronegative. The CDR3: CASSAGGKGYEQYF. CDR3 DNA: TGTGCCAGCAGCGCAGGGGGTAAGGGCTACGAGCAGTACTTC.